Listed below are T cell receptor beta chains from one sample, sequenced in a study of vaccination and CD4 T cells after COVID-19. Their recognized antigens are unknown. MiXCR, applied by TCRdb to the PCR reads, yields one record per CDR3 protein. This sample has over 10,000 distinct CDR3 sequences, with 64% found just once. Material: CD4+ T cells from blood, cultured in vitro. The receptor source for this set is a human donor who had recovered from COVID-19. Both conserved end residues are part of each CDR3. D genes are given only for firm matches. Expanded clones are given a class, and other clones once, few, many or no size at all.

D: .; size: few; J: TRBJ2-3; V: TRBV7-9; CDR3: CASSLTSPDTQYF; DNA: TGTGCCAGCAGCTTAACTAGCCCAGATACGCAGTATTTT
D: .; size: once; J: TRBJ2-7; V: TRBV2; CDR3: CASSGAYEQYF; DNA: TGTGCCAGCAGTGGGGCCTACGAGCAGTACTTC
D: .; size: once; J: TRBJ1-2; V: TRBV7-8; CDR3: CASSLKGWGSIGGYTF; DNA: TGTGCCAGCAGCTTAAAGGGCTGGGGCAGTATCGGGGGCTACACCTTC
D: TRBD1; size: .; J: TRBJ1-5; V: TRBV30; CDR3: CAWSSSRGQGSNQPQHF; DNA: TGTGCCTGGAGTTCCTCCCGGGGACAGGGAAGCAATCAGCCCCAGCATTTT
D: TRBD1; size: few; J: TRBJ1-5; V: TRBV7-2; CDR3: CASSLGLTGYNQPQHF; DNA: TGTGCCAGCAGCTTAGGACTGACAGGGTACAATCAGCCCCAGCATTTT
D: TRBD2; size: .; J: TRBJ2-2; V: TRBV29-1; CDR3: CSVGGLAGTNLAGELFF; DNA: TGCAGCGTAGGGGGACTAGCGGGAACCAACTTGGCCGGGGAGCTGTTTTTT
D: TRBD2; size: .; J: TRBJ2-3; V: TRBV14; CDR3: CASSQRAGVTDTQYF; DNA: TGTGCCAGCAGCCAGCGAGCGGGGGTAACAGATACGCAGTATTTT
D: .; size: .; J: TRBJ2-1; V: TRBV24-1; CDR3: CATSDTNEQFF; DNA: TGTGCCACCAGTGATACCAATGAGCAGTTCTTC
D: TRBD2; size: .; J: TRBJ2-1; V: TRBV19; CDR3: CASSTSGSSYNEQFF; DNA: TGTGCCAGTAGCACTAGCGGGTCCTCCTACAATGAGCAGTTCTTC
D: TRBD1; size: .; J: TRBJ2-2; V: TRBV2; CDR3: CARSGGQGAYTGELFF; DNA: TGTGCCAGAAGTGGGGGACAGGGGGCTTACACCGGGGAGCTGTTTTTT
D: .; size: .; J: TRBJ1-1; V: TRBV30; CDR3: CALGGTEAFF; DNA: TGTGCCTTAGGGGGGACTGAAGCTTTCTTT
D: .; size: .; J: TRBJ1-2; V: TRBV7-2; CDR3: CASSPTEWVIGGYTF; DNA: TGTGCCAGCAGCCCCACCGAGTGGGTTATTGGCGGCTACACCTTC
D: .; size: .; J: TRBJ1-2; V: TRBV10-1; CDR3: CARFWPLGGLRGYTF; DNA: TGCGCCAGGTTTTGGCCTCTCGGAGGACTGAGAGGCTACACCTTC
D: TRBD1; size: .; J: TRBJ1-5; V: TRBV9; CDR3: CASSVGTGNQPQHF; DNA: TGTGCCAGCAGCGTAGGGACAGGGAATCAGCCCCAGCATTTT
D: .; size: .; J: TRBJ2-3; V: TRBV12-3/TRBV12-4; CDR3: CASRYADTQYF; DNA: TGTGCCAGCCGTTATGCGGATACGCAGTATTTT
D: .; size: few; J: TRBJ1-5; V: TRBV2; CDR3: CASNYGTPEPQHF; DNA: TGTGCCAGCAACTACGGGACTCCCGAACCCCAGCATTTT